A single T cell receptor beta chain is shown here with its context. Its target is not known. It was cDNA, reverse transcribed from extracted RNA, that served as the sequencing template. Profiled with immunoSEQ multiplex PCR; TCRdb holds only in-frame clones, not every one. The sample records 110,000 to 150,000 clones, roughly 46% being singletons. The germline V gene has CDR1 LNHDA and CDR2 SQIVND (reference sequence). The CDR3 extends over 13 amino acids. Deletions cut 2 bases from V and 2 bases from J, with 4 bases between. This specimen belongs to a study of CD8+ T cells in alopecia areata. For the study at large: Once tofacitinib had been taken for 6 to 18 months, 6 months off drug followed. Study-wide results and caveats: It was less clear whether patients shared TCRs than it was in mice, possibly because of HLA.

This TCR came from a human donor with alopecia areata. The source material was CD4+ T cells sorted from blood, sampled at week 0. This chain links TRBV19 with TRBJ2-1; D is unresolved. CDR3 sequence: CASSIRAYNEQFF. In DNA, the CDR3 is TGTGCCAGTAGTATAAGGGCCTACAATGAGCAGTTCTTC. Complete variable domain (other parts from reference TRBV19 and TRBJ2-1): DGGITQSPKYLFRKEGQNVTLSCEQNLNHDAMYWYRQDPGQGLRLIYYSQIVNDFQKGDIAEGYSVSREKKESFPLTVTSAQKNPTAFYLCASSIRAYNEQFFGPGTRLTVL.